This T cell receptor beta chain emerged from a study of breast tumors, draining lymph nodes, adjacent tissues. Overall study results and limits: Tumor and nontumor repertoires were significantly more similar in luminal-like than in basal-like breast cancer. Tumor TCR diversity was below lymph nodes but above nontumor tissue.

The CDR3 spans 15 residues. Germline assignment: CDR1 SGHVS and CDR2 FNYEAQ. Samples came from axillary lymph nodes draining the breast cancer. On this clonotype itself: Antigen unknown. A much larger clonotype is one base distant, so this may be a read error.

TCRdb redid the calling of the multiplex PCR reads with MiXCR, one entry per CDR3 protein. Among about 180,000 distinct CDR3 sequences listed, approximately 33% were seen once. Sequenced sample: axillary lymph node tissue. This TCR was recovered from a female donor with breast cancer. Some clones in this sample may be carry-over from other donors' samples. The rearrangement joins TRBV7-6 to TRBJ1-2; possible D gene TRBD1, 5 bases. CDR3 nucleotides: TGTGCCAGCAGCTTACAGGAAGGGGCTAACTATGGCTACCCCTTC. Protein sequence: CASSLQEGANYGYPF.